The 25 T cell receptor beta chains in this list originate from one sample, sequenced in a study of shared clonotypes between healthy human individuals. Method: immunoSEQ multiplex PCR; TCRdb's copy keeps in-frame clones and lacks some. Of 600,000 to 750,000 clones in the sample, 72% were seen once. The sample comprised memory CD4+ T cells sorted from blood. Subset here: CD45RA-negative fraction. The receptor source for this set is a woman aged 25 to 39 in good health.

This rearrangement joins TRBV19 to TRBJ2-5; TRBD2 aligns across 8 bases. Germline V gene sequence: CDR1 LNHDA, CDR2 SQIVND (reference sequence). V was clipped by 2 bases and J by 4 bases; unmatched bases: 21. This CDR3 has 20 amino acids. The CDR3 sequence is CASSIMGTVIAGRFRETQYF. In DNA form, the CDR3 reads TGTGCCAGTAGTATAATGGGGACGGTGATAGCGGGGAGATTCCGAGAGACCCAGTACTTC.

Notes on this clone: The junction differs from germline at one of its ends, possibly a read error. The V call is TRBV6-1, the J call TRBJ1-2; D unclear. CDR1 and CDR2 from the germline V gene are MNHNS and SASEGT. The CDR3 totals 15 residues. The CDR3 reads CASSEGVDPYYGYTF. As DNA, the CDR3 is TGTGCCAGCAGCGAAGGCGTCGATCCCTACTATGGCTACACCTTC.

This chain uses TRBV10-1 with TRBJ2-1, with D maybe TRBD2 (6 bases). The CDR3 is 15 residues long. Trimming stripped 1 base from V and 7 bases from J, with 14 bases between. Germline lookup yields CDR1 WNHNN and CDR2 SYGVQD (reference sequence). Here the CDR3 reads CASSEFGGGRNEQFF. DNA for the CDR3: TGCGCCAGCAGTGAGTTCGGGGGAGGACGGAATGAGCAGTTCTTC.

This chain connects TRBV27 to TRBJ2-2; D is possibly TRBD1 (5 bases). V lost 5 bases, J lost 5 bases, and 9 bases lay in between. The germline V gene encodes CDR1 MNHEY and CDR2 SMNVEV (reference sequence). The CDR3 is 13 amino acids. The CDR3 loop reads CASSQAGTGELFF. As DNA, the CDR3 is TGTGCCAGCAGTCAGGCAGGGACCGGGGAGCTGTTTTTT.

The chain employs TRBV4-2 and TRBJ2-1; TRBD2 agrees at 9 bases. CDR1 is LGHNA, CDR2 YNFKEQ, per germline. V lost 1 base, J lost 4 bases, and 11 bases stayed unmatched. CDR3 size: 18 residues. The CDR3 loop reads CASSQAFGGSGRYNEQFF. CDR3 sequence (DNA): TGTGCCAGCAGCCAAGCTTTTGGGGGTAGCGGGAGATACAATGAGCAGTTCTTC.

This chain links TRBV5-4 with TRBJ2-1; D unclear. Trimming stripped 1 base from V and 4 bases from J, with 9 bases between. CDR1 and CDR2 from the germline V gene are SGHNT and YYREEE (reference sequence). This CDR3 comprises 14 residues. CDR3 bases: TGTGCCAGCAGCTTGAGTTCGAAGTACAATGAGCAGTTCTTC. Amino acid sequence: CASSLSSKYNEQFF.

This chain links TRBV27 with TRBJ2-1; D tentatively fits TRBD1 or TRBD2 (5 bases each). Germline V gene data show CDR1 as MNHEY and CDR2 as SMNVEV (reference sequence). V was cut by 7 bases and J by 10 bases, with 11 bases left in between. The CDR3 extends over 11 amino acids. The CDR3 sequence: CASTAWGEQFF. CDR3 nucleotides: TGTGCCAGCACCGCCTGGGGGGAGCAGTTCTTC.

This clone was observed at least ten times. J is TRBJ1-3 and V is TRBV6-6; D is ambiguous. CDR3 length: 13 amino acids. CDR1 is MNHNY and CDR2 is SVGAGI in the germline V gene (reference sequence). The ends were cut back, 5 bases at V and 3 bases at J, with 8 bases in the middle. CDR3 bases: TGTGCCAGCAGTCCGACGGGTGGAAACACCATATATTTT. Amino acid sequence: CASSPTGGNTIYF.

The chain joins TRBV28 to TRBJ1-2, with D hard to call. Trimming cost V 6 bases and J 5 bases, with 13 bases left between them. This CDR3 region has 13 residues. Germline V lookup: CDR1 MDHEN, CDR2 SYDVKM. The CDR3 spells CASSPDMGYGYTF. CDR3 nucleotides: TGTGCCAGCAGCCCTGATATGGGGTATGGCTACACCTTC.

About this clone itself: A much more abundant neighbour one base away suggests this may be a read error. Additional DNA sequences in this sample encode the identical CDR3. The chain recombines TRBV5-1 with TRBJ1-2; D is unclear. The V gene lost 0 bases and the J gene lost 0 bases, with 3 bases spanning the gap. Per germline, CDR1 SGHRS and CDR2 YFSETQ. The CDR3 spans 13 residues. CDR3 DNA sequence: TGCGCCAGCAGCTTGGGGACTAACTATGGCTACACCTTC. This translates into CASSLGTNYGYTF.

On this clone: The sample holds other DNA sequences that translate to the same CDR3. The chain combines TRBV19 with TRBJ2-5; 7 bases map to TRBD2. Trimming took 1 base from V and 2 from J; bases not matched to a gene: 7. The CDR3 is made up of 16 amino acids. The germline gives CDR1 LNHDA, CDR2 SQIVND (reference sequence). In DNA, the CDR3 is TGTGCCAGTAGTATAGGGGGCCTAGCGGAACAAGAGACCCAGTACTTC. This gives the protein CASSIGGLAEQETQYF.

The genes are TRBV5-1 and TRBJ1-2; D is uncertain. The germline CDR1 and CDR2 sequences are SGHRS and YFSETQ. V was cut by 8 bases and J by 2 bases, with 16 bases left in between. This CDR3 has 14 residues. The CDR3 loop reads CASTLGSQNYGYTF. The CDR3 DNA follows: TGCGCCAGTACCCTGGGGTCCCAAAACTATGGCTACACCTTC.

For the CDR3, the DNA is TGTGCCAGCAGCTTGGACCCAGCGGGAGTAGATACGCAGTATTTT. It specifies CASSLDPAGVDTQYF. J is TRBJ2-3 and V is TRBV5-5; 8 bases align to TRBD2. This CDR3 is built from 15 residues. The J segment lost 5 bases and the V segment lost 0 bases, leaving 5 bases of the junction unmatched. CDR1 SGHKS and CDR2 YYEKEE come from the germline V gene (reference sequence).

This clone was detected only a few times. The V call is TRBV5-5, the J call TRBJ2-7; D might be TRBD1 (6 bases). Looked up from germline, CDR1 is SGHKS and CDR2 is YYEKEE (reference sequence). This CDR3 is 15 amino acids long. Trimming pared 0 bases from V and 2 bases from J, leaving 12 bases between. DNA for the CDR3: TGTGCCAGCAGCTTGGATGCACAGGGAGCCTACGAGCAGTACTTC. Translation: CASSLDAQGAYEQYF. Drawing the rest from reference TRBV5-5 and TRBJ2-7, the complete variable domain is DAGVTQSPTHLIKTRGQQVTLRCSPISGHKSVSWYQQVLGQGPQFIFQYYEKEERGRGNFPDRFSARQFPNYSSELNVNALLLGDSALYLCASSLDAQGAYEQYFGPGTRLTVT.

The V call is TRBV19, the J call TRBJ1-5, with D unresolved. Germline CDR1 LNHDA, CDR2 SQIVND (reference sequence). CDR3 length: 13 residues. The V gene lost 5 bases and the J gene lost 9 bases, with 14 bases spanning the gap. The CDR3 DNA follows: TGTGCCAGTAGTCCGGACTGGAGAGGGCCCCAGCATTTT. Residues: CASSPDWRGPQHF. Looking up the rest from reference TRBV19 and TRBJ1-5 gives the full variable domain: DGGITQSPKYLFRKEGQNVTLSCEQNLNHDAMYWYRQDPGQGLRLIYYSQIVNDFQKGDIAEGYSVSREKKESFPLTVTSAQKNPTAFYLCASSPDWRGPQHFGDGTRLSIL.

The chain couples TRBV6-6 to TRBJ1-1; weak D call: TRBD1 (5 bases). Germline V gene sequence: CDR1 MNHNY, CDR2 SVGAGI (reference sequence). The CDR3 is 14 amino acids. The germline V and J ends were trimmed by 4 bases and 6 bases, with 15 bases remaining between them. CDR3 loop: CASSSLQGISEAFF. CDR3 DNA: TGTGCCAGCAGTTCCCTGCAGGGTATCTCTGAAGCTTTCTTT.

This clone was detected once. This CDR3 reads CAIAGQGIAGANVLTF. DNA of the CDR3: TGTGCCATTGCGGGACAGGGGATTGCTGGGGCCAACGTCCTGACTTTC. The V call is TRBV2, the J call TRBJ2-6, with TRBD1 matching over 10 bases. The germline V gene encodes CDR1 SNHLY and CDR2 FYNNEI. The V and J ends lost 10 bases and 2 bases, in that order; junction bases with no gene match: 8. The CDR3 runs to 16 residues. Filled out from reference TRBV2 and TRBJ2-6, the complete variable domain reads EPEVTQTPSHQVTQMGQEVILRCVPISNHLYFYWYRQILGQKVEFLVSFYNNEISEKSEIFDDQFSVERPDGSNFTLKIRSTKLEDSAMYFCAIAGQGIAGANVLTFGAGSRLTVL.

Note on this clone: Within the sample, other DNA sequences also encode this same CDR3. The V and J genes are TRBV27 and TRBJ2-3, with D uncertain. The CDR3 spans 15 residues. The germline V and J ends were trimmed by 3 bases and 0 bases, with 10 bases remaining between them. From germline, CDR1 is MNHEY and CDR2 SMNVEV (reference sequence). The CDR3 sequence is CASSLLAASTDTQYF. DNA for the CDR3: TGTGCCAGCAGTTTGTTGGCAGCTAGCACAGATACGCAGTATTTT.

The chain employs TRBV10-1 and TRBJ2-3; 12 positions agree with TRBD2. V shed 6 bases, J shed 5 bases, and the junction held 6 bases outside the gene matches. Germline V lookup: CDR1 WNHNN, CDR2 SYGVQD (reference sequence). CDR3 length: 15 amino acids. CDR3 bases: TGCGCCAGCAGAGCTAGCGGGAGGGAGGGAGATACGCAGTATTTT. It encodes CASRASGREGDTQYF.

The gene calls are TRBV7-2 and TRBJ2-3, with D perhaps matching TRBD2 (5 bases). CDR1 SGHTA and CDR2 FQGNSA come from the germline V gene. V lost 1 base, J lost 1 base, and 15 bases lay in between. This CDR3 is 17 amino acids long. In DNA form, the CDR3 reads TGTGCCAGCAGCTTAGTGGGGTCCAGCGGCCGCACAGATACGCAGTATTTT. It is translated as CASSLVGSSGRTDTQYF.

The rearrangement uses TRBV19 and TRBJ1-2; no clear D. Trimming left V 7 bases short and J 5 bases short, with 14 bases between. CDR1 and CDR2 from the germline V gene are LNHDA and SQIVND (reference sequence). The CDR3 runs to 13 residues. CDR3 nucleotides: TGTGCCAGTACGAAGGCGGAGGGTTATGGCTACACCTTC. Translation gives CASTKAEGYGYTF.

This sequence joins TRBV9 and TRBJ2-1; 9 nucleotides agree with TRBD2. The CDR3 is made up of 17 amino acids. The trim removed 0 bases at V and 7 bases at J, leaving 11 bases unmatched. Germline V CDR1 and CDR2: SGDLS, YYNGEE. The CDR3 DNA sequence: TGTGCCAGCAGCGTAGGTGGCGGGAGGGCCTCTCCAAATGAGCAGTTCTTC. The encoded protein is CASSVGGGRASPNEQFF.

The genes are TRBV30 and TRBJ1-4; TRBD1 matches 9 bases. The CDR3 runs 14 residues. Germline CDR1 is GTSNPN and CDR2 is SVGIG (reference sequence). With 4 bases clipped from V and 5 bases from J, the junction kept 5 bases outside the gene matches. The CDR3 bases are TGTGCCTGGAAGGACAGGGGAAGGAATGAAAAACTGTTTTTT. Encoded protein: CAWKDRGRNEKLFF.

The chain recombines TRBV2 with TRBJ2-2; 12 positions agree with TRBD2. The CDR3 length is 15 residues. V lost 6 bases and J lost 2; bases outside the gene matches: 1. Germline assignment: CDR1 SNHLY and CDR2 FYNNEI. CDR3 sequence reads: CASRTSGGNTGELFF. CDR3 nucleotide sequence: TGTGCCAGCAGGACTAGCGGGGGAAACACCGGGGAGCTGTTTTTT.

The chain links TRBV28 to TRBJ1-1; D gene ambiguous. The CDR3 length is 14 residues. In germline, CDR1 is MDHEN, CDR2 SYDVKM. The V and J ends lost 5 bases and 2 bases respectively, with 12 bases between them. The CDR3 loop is CASSTPVPNTEAFF. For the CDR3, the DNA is TGTGCCAGCAGTACCCCGGTCCCAAACACTGAAGCTTTCTTT.